Presented here are 8 T cell receptor beta chains from one specimen sequenced in a study of T-cell memory formation after mild COVID-19. TCRdb recomputed calls from the 5' RACE reads with MiXCR, one row per CDR3 protein. The sample contains 140,000 or so distinct CDR3 sequences, 14% to 15% of which appear only once. The sequencing input was PBMCs or a T cell subset sorted from them (not recorded which). The receptors were gathered from an adult woman who had mild COVID-19 (a few samples of this study predate the infection). Cell type and time point are not known.

The CDR3 DNA follows: TGTGCCAGCAGCGGGAGAGGCAGTCCGCTGGGCGATGTGTTGGATGAAAAACTGTTTTTT. Translated, it gives CASSGRGSPLGDVLDEKLFF. The genes are TRBV9 and TRBJ1-4; unclear D gene. Trimming stripped 3 bases from V and 6 bases from J, with 30 bases between. Germline V gives CDR1 SGDLS, CDR2 YYNGEE. The CDR3 runs 20 residues. The full variable domain, rest sourced from reference TRBV9 and TRBJ1-4, is DSGVTQTPKHLITATGQRVTLRCSPRSGDLSVYWYQQSLDQGLQFLIQYYNGEERAKGNILERFSAQQFPDLHSELNLSSLELGDSALYFCASSGRGSPLGDVLDEKLFFGSGTQLSVL.

This clonotype was seen more than once but under ten times. J is TRBJ2-5 and V is TRBV7-6, with D unclear. The CDR3 spans 11 residues. Germline lookup yields CDR1 SGHVS and CDR2 FNYEAQ. The V end was cut by 1 base, the J end by 9 bases, with 6 bases between. CDR3 residues: CASSLGSPQYF. The CDR3 coding sequence is TGTGCCAGCAGCTTAGGGAGCCCCCAGTACTTC.

This clonotype has a handful of counts. This chain connects TRBV29-1 to TRBJ2-3, with D tentatively TRBD2 (9 bases). Germline assignment: CDR1 SQVTM and CDR2 ANQGSEA. Trimming removed 0 bases from V and 5 bases from J, with 15 bases in between. CDR3 length equals 15 residues. The CDR3 region is CSVEEREGQEDTQYF. The CDR3 DNA reads TGCAGCGTTGAAGAGCGGGAGGGACAGGAAGATACGCAGTATTTT.

This clonotype occurred many times. The V gene is TRBV27, the J gene TRBJ2-1; D unclear. Germline lookup yields CDR1 MNHEY and CDR2 SMNVEV (reference sequence). The CDR3 runs to 10 residues. V lost 3 bases and J lost 9, with 3 bases in between. As DNA, the CDR3 is TGTGCCAGCAGTTTGACTGAGCAGTTCTTC. This sequence encodes CASSLTEQFF.

With respect to this clonotype: The junction does not match germline at one end; this may be a read error. The gene calls are TRBV7-7 and TRBJ1-1; TRBD1 aligns across 9 bases. The CDR3 length is 13 residues. CDR1 and CDR2 from the germline V gene are SSHAT and FNYEAQ (reference sequence). The CDR3 bases are TGTGCTAGCAGCTCGGGACAGGGTACTGAAGCTTTCTTT. Protein product: CASSSGQGTEAFF.

The rearrangement joins TRBV6-5 to TRBJ2-1, with a possible D match to TRBD1 (5 bases). The V gene lost 5 bases and the J gene lost 3 bases, with 8 bases spanning the gap. Germline V gene lookup returns CDR1 MNHEY and CDR2 SVGAGI. The CDR3 has 13 residues. The CDR3 sequence is CASSQGFYNEQFF. CDR3 in DNA: TGTGCCAGCAGTCAGGGATTCTACAATGAGCAGTTCTTC.

The J gene is TRBJ2-1, the V gene TRBV29-1; D assignment may be TRBD1 or TRBD2 (5 bases each). Trimming stripped 3 bases from V and 6 bases from J, with 15 bases between. The CDR3 loop spans 14 amino acids. CDR1 SQVTM and CDR2 ANQGSEA come from the germline V gene. Here the CDR3 reads CSVDRGSAGNEQFF. CDR3 nucleotides: TGCAGCGTTGATAGGGGTTCGGCGGGCAATGAGCAGTTCTTC.

This clonotype came up many times. The CDR3 region has the DNA TGTGCCAGCAGTCCTGGACTGGCAGGGGAGACCCAGTACTTC. Translated: CASSPGLAGETQYF. V usage is TRBV6-2 or TRBV6-3 and J usage is TRBJ2-5, with D possibly called TRBD1 or TRBD2 (5 bases each). V was cut by 5 bases and J by 5 bases, with 15 bases left in between. Looked up from germline, CDR1 is MNHEY and CDR2 is SVGEGT. The CDR3 extends over 14 amino acids.